This TCR beta chain was captured by sequencing in a study of CD8+CD57+ T cells in acquired aplastic anemia. TCR beta VDJ and CDR3 profiles were obtained from a genomic DNA template. TCRdb reprocessed the reads with MiXCR, giving one entry per CDR3 protein. Among hundreds of thousands of distinct CDR3 sequences listed, 65% to 75% were seen once. CDR1 KGHDR and CDR2 SFDVKD come from the germline V gene. V gave up 6 bases and J gave up 11 bases; unmatched junction bases: 13. The CDR3 spans 14 residues. The source of this sequence is a human donor in good health, serving as a control. Sequenced material: sorted CD4+, CD8+, or CD8+CD57+ T cells (not recorded which) from PBMCs. This chain links TRBV24-1 with TRBJ1-1, with 8 positions matching TRBD1. The CDR3 sequence: CATSLGGQGFNAFF. The CDR3 DNA reads TGTGCCACCAGTTTGGGAGGACAGGGATTCAATGCTTTCTTT.